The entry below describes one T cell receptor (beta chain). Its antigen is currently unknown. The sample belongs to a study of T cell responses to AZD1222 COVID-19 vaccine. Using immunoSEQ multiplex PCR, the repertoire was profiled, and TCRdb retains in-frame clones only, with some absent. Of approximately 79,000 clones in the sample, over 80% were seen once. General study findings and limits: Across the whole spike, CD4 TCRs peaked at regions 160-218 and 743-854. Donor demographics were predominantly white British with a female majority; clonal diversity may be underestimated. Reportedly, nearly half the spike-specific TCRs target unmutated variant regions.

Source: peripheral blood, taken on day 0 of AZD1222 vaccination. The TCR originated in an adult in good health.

The CDR3 bases are TGTGCCAGCAGTATGCGGACCTATTCTGCCGGGGAGCTGTTTTTT. Protein sequence: CASSMRTYSAGELFF. The rearrangement joins TRBV6-8 to TRBJ2-2; D uncertain. Germline V CDR1 and CDR2: MNHGY, SAAAGT. The CDR3 has 15 amino acids. Between the trimmed V and J ends, which lost 5 bases and 6 bases, there was a span of 16 bases.